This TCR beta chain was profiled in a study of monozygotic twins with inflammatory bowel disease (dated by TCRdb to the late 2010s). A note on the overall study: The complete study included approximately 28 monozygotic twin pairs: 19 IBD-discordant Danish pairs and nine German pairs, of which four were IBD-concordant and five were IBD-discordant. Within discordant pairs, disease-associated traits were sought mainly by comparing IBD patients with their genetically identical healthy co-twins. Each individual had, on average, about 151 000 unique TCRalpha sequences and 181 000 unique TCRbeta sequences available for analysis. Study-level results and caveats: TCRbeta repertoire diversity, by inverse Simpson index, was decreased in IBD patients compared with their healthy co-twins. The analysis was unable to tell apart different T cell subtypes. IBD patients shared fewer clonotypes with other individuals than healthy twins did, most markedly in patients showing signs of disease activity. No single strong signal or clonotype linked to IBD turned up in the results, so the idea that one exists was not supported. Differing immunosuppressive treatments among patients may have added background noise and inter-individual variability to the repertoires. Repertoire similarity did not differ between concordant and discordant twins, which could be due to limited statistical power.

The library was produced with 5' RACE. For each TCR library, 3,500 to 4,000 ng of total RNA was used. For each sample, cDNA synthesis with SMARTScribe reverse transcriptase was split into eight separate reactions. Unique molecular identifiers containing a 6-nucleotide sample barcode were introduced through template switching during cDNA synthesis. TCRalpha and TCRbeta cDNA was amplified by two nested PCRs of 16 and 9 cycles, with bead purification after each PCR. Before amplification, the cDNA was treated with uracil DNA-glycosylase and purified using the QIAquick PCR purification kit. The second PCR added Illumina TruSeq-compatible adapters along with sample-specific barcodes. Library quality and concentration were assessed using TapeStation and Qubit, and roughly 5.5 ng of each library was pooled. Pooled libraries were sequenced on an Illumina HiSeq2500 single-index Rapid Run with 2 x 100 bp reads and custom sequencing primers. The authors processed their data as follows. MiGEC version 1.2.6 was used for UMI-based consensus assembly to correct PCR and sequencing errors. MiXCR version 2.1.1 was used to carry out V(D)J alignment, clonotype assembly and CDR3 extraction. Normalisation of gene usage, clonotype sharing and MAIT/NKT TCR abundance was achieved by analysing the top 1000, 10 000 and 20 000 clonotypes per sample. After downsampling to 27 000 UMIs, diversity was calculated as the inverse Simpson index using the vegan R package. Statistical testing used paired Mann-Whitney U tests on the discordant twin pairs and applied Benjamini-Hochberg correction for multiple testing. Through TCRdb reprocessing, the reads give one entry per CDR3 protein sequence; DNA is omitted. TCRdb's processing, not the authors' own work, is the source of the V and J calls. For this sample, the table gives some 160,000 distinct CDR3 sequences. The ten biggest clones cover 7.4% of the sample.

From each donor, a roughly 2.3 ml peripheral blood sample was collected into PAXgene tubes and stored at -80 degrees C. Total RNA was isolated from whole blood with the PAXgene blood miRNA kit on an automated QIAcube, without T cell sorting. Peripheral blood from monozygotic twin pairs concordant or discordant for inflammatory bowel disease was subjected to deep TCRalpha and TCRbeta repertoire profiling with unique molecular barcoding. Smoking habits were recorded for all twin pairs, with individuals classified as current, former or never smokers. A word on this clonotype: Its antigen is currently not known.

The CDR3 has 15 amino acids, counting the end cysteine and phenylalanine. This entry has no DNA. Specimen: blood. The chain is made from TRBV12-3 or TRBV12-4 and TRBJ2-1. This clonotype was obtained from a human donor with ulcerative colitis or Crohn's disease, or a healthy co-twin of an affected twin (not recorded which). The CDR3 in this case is CASSLAKSSYNEQFF.